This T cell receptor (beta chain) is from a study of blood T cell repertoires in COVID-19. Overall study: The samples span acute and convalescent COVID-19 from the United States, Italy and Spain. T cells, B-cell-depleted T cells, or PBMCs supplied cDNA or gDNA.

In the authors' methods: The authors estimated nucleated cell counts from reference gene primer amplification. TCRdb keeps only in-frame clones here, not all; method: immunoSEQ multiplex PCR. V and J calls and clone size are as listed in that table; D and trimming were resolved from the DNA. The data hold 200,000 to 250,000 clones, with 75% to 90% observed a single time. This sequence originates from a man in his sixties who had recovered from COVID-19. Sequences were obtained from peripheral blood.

The CDR3 DNA reads as TGTGCCAGCAGCGTGGGACAGCGGGTGGAAACTGAAGCTTTCTTT. Translating gives CASSVGQRVETEAFF. The V gene is TRBV5-8, the J gene TRBJ1-1, with 7 bases aligning to TRBD1. Losses at the gene ends were 4 bases for V and 5 bases for J; bases not matched to a gene: 11. The CDR3 covers 15 residues. The V gene's germline CDR1 is SGHTS and CDR2 YDEGEE.